One sample yielded the 20 T cell receptor beta chains listed below, sequenced in a study of T cells after yellow fever vaccination. TCRdb re-derived calls from the 5' RACE reads in MiXCR, one entry per CDR3 protein. The profile shows 310,000 or so distinct CDR3 sequences, around 7% of them singletons. The material sequenced was PBMCs, taken 45 days after the first yellow fever vaccination. Source of these receptors: a man younger than 30 who received the YFV17D yellow fever vaccine.

This clonotype was counted at least ten times. The gene calls are TRBV3-1 and TRBJ1-5; TRBD1 might be the D (5 bases). Germline V CDR1 and CDR2: LGHDT, YNNKEL (reference sequence). The CDR3 has 15 amino acids. V dropped 5 bases and J dropped 2 bases, with 13 bases sitting between them. The CDR3 protein is CASSGTWGGNQPQHF. The CDR3 nucleotides read TGTGCCAGCAGCGGGACCTGGGGAGGCAATCAGCCCCAGCATTTT. Supplemented by reference TRBV3-1 and TRBJ1-5, the full variable domain reads DTAVSQTPKYLVTQMGNDKSIKCEQNLGHDTMYWYKQDSKKFLKIMFSYNNKELIINETVPNRFSPKSPDKAHLNLHINSLELGDSAVYFCASSGTWGGNQPQHFGDGTRLSIL.

The rearrangement links TRBV9 to TRBJ2-5; TRBD1 matches at 8 bases. The CDR3 totals 14 residues. Germline assignment: CDR1 SGDLS and CDR2 YYNGEE. Germline trimming cut 3 bases from V and 5 bases from J; bases unmatched to any gene: 6. The CDR3 protein is CASSGTGPGETQYF. In nucleotides, the CDR3 is TGTGCCAGCAGCGGGACAGGGCCGGGGGAGACCCAGTACTTC. The full variable domain, with the rest looked up from reference TRBV9 and TRBJ2-5, is DSGVTQTPKHLITATGQRVTLRCSPRSGDLSVYWYQQSLDQGLQFLIQYYNGEERAKGNILERFSAQQFPDLHSELNLSSLELGDSALYFCASSGTGPGETQYFGPGTRLLVL.

This clonotype was seen a few times. V gene TRBV6-1 combines with J gene TRBJ1-1; no firm D call. The germline V gene encodes CDR1 MNHNS and CDR2 SASEGT. The CDR3 covers 13 residues. V gave up 9 bases and J gave up 3 bases, with 14 bases separating them. CDR3 protein: CASGFWRDTEAFF. As DNA, the CDR3 is TGTGCCAGTGGCTTCTGGCGGGACACTGAAGCTTTCTTT.

This clonotype was seen repeatedly, ten times or more. V is TRBV6-2 or TRBV6-3 and J is TRBJ2-3; TRBD1 agrees at 8 bases. CDR1 and CDR2 from the germline V gene are MNHEY and SVGEGT. Trimming at V came to 4 bases and at J to 2 bases, leaving 2 bases not matched to a gene. The CDR3 is 14 residues long. CDR3 nucleotides: TGTGCCAGCAGTTTGGGACAGGCCACAGATACGCAGTATTTT. Protein: CASSLGQATDTQYF.

This clonotype occurred a few times. The chain employs TRBV5-4 and TRBJ2-6, with 9 positions matching TRBD1. This CDR3 is built from 20 residues. The germline gives CDR1 SGHNT, CDR2 YYREEE (reference sequence). V shed 0 bases, J shed 0 bases, and the junction held 10 bases outside the gene matches. CDR3 DNA: TGTGCCAGCAGCTTGGGCTTCCGGGGGACAGGGAACTCTGGGGCCAACGTCCTGACTTTC. As protein: CASSLGFRGTGNSGANVLTF. The full variable domain, in which reference TRBV5-4 and TRBJ2-6 provide the parts outside the CDR3, is ETGVTQSPTHLIKTRGQQVTLRCSSQSGHNTVSWYQQALGQGPQFIFQYYREEENGRGNFPPRFSGLQFPNYSSELNVNALELDDSALYLCASSLGFRGTGNSGANVLTFGAGSRLTVL.

V gene TRBV5-1 combines with J gene TRBJ2-5, with 9 bases fitting TRBD1. J lost 2 bases, V lost 4 bases, and 3 bases had no gene match. The germline V gene encodes CDR1 SGHRS and CDR2 YFSETQ. CDR3 size: 14 residues. The CDR3 protein is CASSAGTGQETQYF. As DNA, the CDR3 is TGCGCCAGCAGCGCCGGGACAGGGCAAGAGACCCAGTACTTC.

The J gene is TRBJ2-2, the V gene TRBV9; 9 nucleotides match TRBD2. CDR3 length: 16 amino acids. Germline V gene data show CDR1 as SGDLS and CDR2 as YYNGEE. J was trimmed by 0 bases and V by 0 bases; bases with no gene match: 0. CDR3 residues: CASSVGGGANTGELFF. CDR3 coding DNA: TGTGCCAGCAGCGTAGGCGGGGGGGCGAACACCGGGGAGCTGTTTTTT.

The CDR3 is CASSKRGGVIYNEQFF. The CDR3 DNA sequence: TGTGCCAGTAGCAAGCGGGGGGGCGTGATCTACAATGAGCAGTTCTTC. The gene calls are TRBV19 and TRBJ2-1; 10 nucleotides line up with TRBD2. CDR1 is LNHDA and CDR2 is SQIVND in the germline V gene (reference sequence). This CDR3 comprises 16 residues. The V and J ends lost 6 bases and 3 bases, in that order; junction bases with no gene match: 8.

This chain connects TRBV5-6 to TRBJ1-1; D perhaps matches TRBD1 (6 bases). CDR1 SGHDT and CDR2 YYEEEE come from the germline V gene. Trimming removed 5 bases at V and 3 bases at J, with 14 bases between. CDR3 size: 14 residues. In DNA form, the CDR3 reads TGTGCCAGCAGGCCAGACAACAGGGACACTGAAGCTTTCTTT. Its translation: CASRPDNRDTEAFF.

This chain connects TRBV27 to TRBJ2-6, with D unresolved. V was clipped by 3 bases and J by 0 bases, with 9 bases between them. CDR1 and CDR2 (germline): MNHEY, SMNVEV (reference sequence). The CDR3 contains 16 residues. The CDR3 nucleotides are TGTGCCAGCAGTTTGAGAGGTACCTCTGGGGCCAACGTCCTGACTTTC. As protein: CASSLRGTSGANVLTF.

This clonotype occurred a few times. The gene calls are TRBV4-1 and TRBJ2-3; 10 bases agree with TRBD1. The CDR3 runs 15 residues. Germline CDR1 and CDR2: MGHRA and YSYEKL. Trimming removed 9 bases from V and 4 bases from J; junction bases left unmatched: 10. CDR3 bases: TGCGCCAGTAGAGAGGACAGGGGGTTCGCAGATACGCAGTATTTT. This sequence encodes CASREDRGFADTQYF.

The CDR3 reads CASSPFLGDTQYF. The CDR3 DNA reads TGCGCCAGCAGCCCCTTCCTGGGAGATACGCAGTATTTT. The chain recombines TRBV4-3 with TRBJ2-3; D call uncertain. CDR1 and CDR2 from the germline V gene are LGHNA and YSLEER. Trimming took 4 bases from V and 5 from J, leaving 10 bases between them. The CDR3 is made up of 13 amino acids.

This chain uses TRBV27 with TRBJ1-5; the D is unclear. The germline CDR1 and CDR2 sequences are MNHEY and SMNVEV (reference sequence). Between the trimmed V and J ends, which lost 10 bases and 0 bases, there was a span of 25 bases. The CDR3 extends over 18 amino acids. The CDR3 is CATLYMRHPVYSNQPQHF. The CDR3 region has the DNA TGTGCCACTCTCTACATGAGACACCCGGTGTATAGCAATCAGCCCCAGCATTTT.

V is TRBV27 and J is TRBJ2-6; 7 bases match TRBD1. Losses at the gene ends were 4 bases for V and 0 bases for J; bases not matched to a gene: 9. Germline loops: CDR1 MNHEY, CDR2 SMNVEV (reference sequence). The CDR3 totals 18 residues. The CDR3 loop is CASSSRTGISSGANVLTF. The CDR3 DNA is TGTGCCAGCAGTTCGCGGACAGGAATAAGCTCTGGGGCCAACGTCCTGACTTTC. The variable domain in full, with the rest retrieved from reference TRBV27 and TRBJ2-6, is EAQVTQNPRYLITVTGKKLTVTCSQNMNHEYMSWYRQDPGLGLRQIYYSMNVEVTDKGDVPEGYKVSRKEKRNFPLILESPSPNQTSLYFCASSSRTGISSGANVLTFGAGSRLTVL.

There are a few counts of this clonotype. The CDR3 sequence is CASSAIAGGNNEQFF. The DNA for the CDR3 is TGTGCCAGCAGCGCTATAGCGGGGGGTAACAATGAGCAGTTCTTC. The rearrangement uses TRBV11-3 and TRBJ2-1, with 10 bases fitting TRBD2. J lost 5 bases, V lost 5 bases, and 6 bases had no gene match. CDR3 length: 15 residues. Germline V gives CDR1 SGHNT, CDR2 YENEEA.

J is TRBJ2-5 and V is TRBV6-2 or TRBV6-3; maybe TRBD1 (6 bases). Germline V CDR1 and CDR2: MNHEY, SVGEGT. The CDR3 extends over 15 amino acids. Trimming took off 2 bases at V and 5 bases at J, with 15 bases between the two ends. The CDR3 region has the DNA TGTGCCAGCAGTTACATTAGGGGGAGAGGTGAGACCCAGTACTTC. This sequence encodes CASSYIRGRGETQYF.

In this sample, this clonotype turned up many times. The rearrangement links TRBV7-9 to TRBJ2-3, with 12 positions matching TRBD2. V shed 5 bases, J shed 1 base, and the junction held 4 bases outside the gene matches. In germline, CDR1 is SEHNR, CDR2 FQNEAQ (reference sequence). This CDR3 spans 16 amino acids. The DNA of the CDR3 is TGTGCCAGCAGCGAGCGGACTAGCGGGGGCACAGATACGCAGTATTTT. Amino acids: CASSERTSGGTDTQYF.

This clonotype was detected many times. The chain couples TRBV5-1 to TRBJ2-2; tentatively, D is TRBD2 (6 bases). Germline loops: CDR1 SGHRS, CDR2 YFSETQ. Deletions cut 4 bases from V and 4 bases from J, with 17 bases between. There are 16 residues in the CDR3. The CDR3 spells CASSLRDFRGTGELFF. Written as DNA, the CDR3 is TGCGCCAGCAGCCTCAGGGACTTTAGGGGCACCGGGGAGCTGTTTTTT.

Note on this clonotype: The germline gene is not matched at one end of the junction; a read error may be the cause. The chain employs TRBV20-1 and TRBJ1-4, with D possibly matching TRBD1 (6 bases). Germline lookup yields CDR1 DFQATT and CDR2 SNEGSKA (reference sequence). The CDR3 sequence is 15 residues long. This CDR3 reads CCARRGRGTNEKLFF. The CDR3 bases are TGCTGTGCTAGACGGGGGCGCGGGACTAATGAAAAACTGTTTTTT.

This clonotype turned up a few times. This chain links TRBV10-3 with TRBJ2-2; TRBD2 is a possible D gene (6 bases). The germline CDR1 and CDR2 sequences are ENHRY and SYGVKD. The CDR3 has 14 amino acids. V was trimmed by 7 bases and J by 3 bases, leaving 12 bases between them. The CDR3 loop reads CAIMRGPDTGELFF. The CDR3 coding sequence is TGTGCCATCATGCGGGGTCCGGACACCGGGGAGCTGTTTTTT.